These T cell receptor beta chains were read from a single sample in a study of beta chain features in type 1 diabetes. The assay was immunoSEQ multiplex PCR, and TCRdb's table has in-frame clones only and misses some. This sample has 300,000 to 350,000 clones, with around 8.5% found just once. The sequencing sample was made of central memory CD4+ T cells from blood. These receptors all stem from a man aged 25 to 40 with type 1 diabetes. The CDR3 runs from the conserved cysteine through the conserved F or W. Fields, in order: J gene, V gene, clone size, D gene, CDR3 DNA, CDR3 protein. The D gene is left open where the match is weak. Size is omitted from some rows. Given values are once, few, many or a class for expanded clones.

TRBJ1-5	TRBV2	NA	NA	TGTGCCAGCAGTGATGAGCATAATCAGCCCCAGCATTTT	CASSDEHNQPQHF
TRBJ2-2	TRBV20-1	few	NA	TGCAGTGCTCCAAACACCGGGGAGCTGTTTTTT	CSAPNTGELFF
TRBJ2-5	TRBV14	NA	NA	TGTGCCAGCAGCCAAGATTCAGGGACCCAGTACTTC	CASSQDSGTQYF
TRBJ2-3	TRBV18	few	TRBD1	TGTGCCAGCTCAAGGGACAGTAGCACAGATACGCAGTATTTT	CASSRDSSTDTQYF
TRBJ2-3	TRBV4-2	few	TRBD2	TGTGCCAGCAGCCCCAGCGGGGGGGCAATGAAGGATACGCAGTATTTT	CASSPSGGAMKDTQYF
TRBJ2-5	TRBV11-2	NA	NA	TGTGCCAGCAGCTTAACCGGGACTCCCCCCGGGTACTTC	CASSLTGTPPGYF
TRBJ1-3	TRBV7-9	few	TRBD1	TGTGCCAGCAGCTTTTCCCGGGACAGGGGGCCTGGAAACACCATATATTTT	CASSFSRDRGPGNTIYF
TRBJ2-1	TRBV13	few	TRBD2	TGTGCCAGCAGCTTATCGCCGGGACTAGGAGGGGTAGATGAGCAGTTCTTC	CASSLSPGLGGVDEQFF
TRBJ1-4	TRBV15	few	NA	TGTGCCACCAGCTACGGAGGGGCGCGTGAAAAACTGTTTTTT	CATSYGGAREKLFF
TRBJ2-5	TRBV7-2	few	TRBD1	TGTGCCAGCAGCAGCCCGACAGGGGGCATGGAGACCCAGTACTTC	CASSSPTGGMETQYF
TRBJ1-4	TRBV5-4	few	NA	TGTGCCAGCAGCTTGGGGAAGACAGGCATGAATGAAAAACTGTTTTTT	CASSLGKTGMNEKLFF
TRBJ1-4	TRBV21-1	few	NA	TGTGCCAGCAGCAGAGGCGGGGGACAGAAACTGTTTTTT	CASSRGGGQKLFF
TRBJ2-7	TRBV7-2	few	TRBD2	TGTGCCAGCAGCTCCTCTAGCGGAGCTTACGAGCAGTACTTC	CASSSSSGAYEQYF
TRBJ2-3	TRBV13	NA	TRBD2	TGTGCCAGCAGCCCTATCTCCCTAGCGGGGTCACATACGCAGTATTTT	CASSPISLAGSHTQYF
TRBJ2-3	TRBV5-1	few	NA	TGCGCCAGCAGCACAGGAACAGATACGCAGTATTTT	CASSTGTDTQYF
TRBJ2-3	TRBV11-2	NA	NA	TGTGCCAGCAGCTTAGAGGGTCGAACGCAGTATTTT	CASSLEGRTQYF
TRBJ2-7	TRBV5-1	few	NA	TGCGCCAGCAGCTTGGGCTACGAGCAGTACTTC	CASSLGYEQYF
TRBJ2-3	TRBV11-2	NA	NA	TGTGCCAGCAGCTTAGCCTGGGTCGCAGATACGCAGTATTTT	CASSLAWVADTQYF
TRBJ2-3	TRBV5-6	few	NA	TGTGCCAGCAGCTTTAATGTAGCAGATACGCAGTATTTT	CASSFNVADTQYF
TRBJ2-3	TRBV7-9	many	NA	TGTGCCAGCAGCTTCTTAGCCGCGAAGGGCACAGATACGCAGTATTTT	CASSFLAAKGTDTQYF
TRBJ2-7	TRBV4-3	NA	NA	TGCGCCAGCAGCCAAGATCAGGACAGCCGCTACGAGCAGTACTTC	CASSQDQDSRYEQYF
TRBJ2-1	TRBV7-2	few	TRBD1	TGTGCCAGCAGCTTAGGTCCAGGGGGACCGATCGATGAGCAGTTCTTC	CASSLGPGGPIDEQFF
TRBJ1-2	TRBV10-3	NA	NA	TGTGCCAGCGGACAGAATATCTATGGCTACACCTTC	CASGQNIYGYTF
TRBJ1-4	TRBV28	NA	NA	TGTGCCAGCAGTTTAAAAAGGACAACTAATGAAAAACTGTTTTTT	CASSLKRTTNEKLFF
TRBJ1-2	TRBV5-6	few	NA	TGTGCCAGCAGCAGAGGACGGACCTCTGGAGGCTACACCTTC	CASSRGRTSGGYTF
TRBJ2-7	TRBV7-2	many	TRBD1	TGTGCCAGCAGCTCGGGACAGGTGTCCTACGAGCAGTACTTC	CASSSGQVSYEQYF
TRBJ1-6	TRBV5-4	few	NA	TGTGCCAGCAGCTGGGGGGTCATAGGGTTTAATTCACCCCTCCACTTT	CASSWGVIGFNSPLHF
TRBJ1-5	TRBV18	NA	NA	TGTGCCAGCTCACCATCGGCAGATAGCAATCAGCCCCAGCATTTT	CASSPSADSNQPQHF
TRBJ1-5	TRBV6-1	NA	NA	TGTGCCAGCATCAAACAGGAGCGAAATCAGCCCCAGCATTTT	CASIKQERNQPQHF
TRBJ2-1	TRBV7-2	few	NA	TGTGCCAGCAGCTTTGGCGGCGGCCTGGAAAAGCAGTTCTTC	CASSFGGGLEKQFF
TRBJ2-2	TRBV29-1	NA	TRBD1	TGCAGCGTTCGGACAGGGGGCGCGACCGGGGAGCTGTTTTTT	CSVRTGGATGELFF
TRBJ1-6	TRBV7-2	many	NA	TGTGCCAGCAGCTTAGTAGGGCAGACTAATTCACCCCTCCACTTT	CASSLVGQTNSPLHF
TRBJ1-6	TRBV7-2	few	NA	TGTGCCAGCAGCTTAGCGCAGCTAAATAATTCACCCCTCCACTTT	CASSLAQLNNSPLHF
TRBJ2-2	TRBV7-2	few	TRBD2	TGTGCCAGCAGCGCGACACGCGACAGTAGCGGGGTGAACACCGGGGAGCTGTTTTTT	CASSATRDSSGVNTGELFF
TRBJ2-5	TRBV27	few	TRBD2	TGTGCCAGCAGTCCCCGGACTAGCGGGGGGTATTTGGAGACCCAGTACTTC	CASSPRTSGGYLETQYF
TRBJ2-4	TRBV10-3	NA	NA	TGTGCCATCAGTGAGGGATATTCCAAAAACATTCAGTACTTC	CAISEGYSKNIQYF
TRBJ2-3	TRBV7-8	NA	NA	TGTGCCAGCAGCTTAGGGTACTCTCGCACAGATACGCAGTATTTT	CASSLGYSRTDTQYF
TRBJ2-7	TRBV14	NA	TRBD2	TGTGCCAGCAGCACTAGCGGGGGCCAATCCTACGAGCAGTACTTC	CASSTSGGQSYEQYF
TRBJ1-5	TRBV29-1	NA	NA	TGCAGCGTAAAACAGGGCAATCAGCCCCAGCATTTT	CSVKQGNQPQHF
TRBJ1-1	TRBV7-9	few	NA	TGTGCCAGCAGCCGGTTGTCTGAAGCTTTCTTT	CASSRLSEAFF
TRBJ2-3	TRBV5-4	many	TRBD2	TGTGCCAGCAGCTTCTATTTAGGCGGGGGTCACACAGATACGCAGTATTTT	CASSFYLGGGHTDTQYF
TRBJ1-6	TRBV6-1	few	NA	TGTGCCAGCAGTGAAGGTCAGCCGAATTCACCCCTCCACTTT	CASSEGQPNSPLHF
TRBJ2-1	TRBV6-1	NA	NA	TGTGCCAGCAGTGAAGGAGGGGGGCCGGCCAATGAGCAGTTCTTC	CASSEGGGPANEQFF
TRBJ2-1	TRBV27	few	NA	TGTGCCAGCAGTTGGACAGTCCTTACGGGGGAGCAGTTCTTC	CASSWTVLTGEQFF
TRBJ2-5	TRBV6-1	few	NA	TGTGCCAGCAGTGAAGCGCCAAGGCAGACCCAGTACTTC	CASSEAPRQTQYF
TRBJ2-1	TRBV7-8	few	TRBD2	TGTGCCAGCAGCTTAGCTTGGTTTGGCGCGGGGGGGGCCCAGGGTGAGCAGTTCTTC	CASSLAWFGAGGAQGEQFF
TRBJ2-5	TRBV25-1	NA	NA	TGTGCCAGCAGTAGGGTAGGGGGGGAGACCCAGTACTTC	CASSRVGGETQYF
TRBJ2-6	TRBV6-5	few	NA	TGTGCCAGCAGTTACAGCGGTAGGCCTGGGGCCAACGTCCTGACTTTC	CASSYSGRPGANVLTF
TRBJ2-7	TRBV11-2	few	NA	TGTGCCAGCAGCTTAGACCGACAGCCCTCCTACGAGCAGTACTTC	CASSLDRQPSYEQYF
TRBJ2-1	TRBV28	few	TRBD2	TGTGCCAGCAGTACCCCGAAAACTAGCGGGGGGGCCGCCTACAATGAGCAGTTCTTC	CASSTPKTSGGAAYNEQFF
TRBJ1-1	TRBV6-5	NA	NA	TGTGCCAGCAGTTACTCGCCTGCGAACACTGAAGCTTTCTTT	CASSYSPANTEAFF
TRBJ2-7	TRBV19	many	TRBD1	TGTGCCAGTCCCCCCTTGGACAGGGGACCTTACGAGCAGTACTTC	CASPPLDRGPYEQYF